What follows is one T cell receptor beta chain and its context. It was with a sample-barcoded 5' primer and a J-beta primer mix that a second PCR of about 6 to 12 cycles was run. MiXCR, applied by TCRdb to the 5' RACE reads, yields one record per CDR3 protein. In the table there are around 520,000 distinct CDR3 sequences, around a quarter of which are singletons. The data were taken from a study of blood T cells in healthy people across ages. Germline V gene data show CDR1 as LNHNV and CDR2 as YYDKDF (reference sequence). The CDR3 sequence is 14 residues long. V lost 3 bases and J lost 8; bases outside the gene matches: 7. These data were also reused for a study on T cells of mothers and their children. That report adds: The effect of thymic selection on TCR recombination output is similar between related and unrelated pairs.

Sequencing was done on a sample of blood. This receptor was identified in a boy younger than 10 in good health. The rearrangement uses TRBV15 and TRBJ2-4; 7 bases align to TRBD2. The CDR3 bases are TGTGCCACCAGCAGGGACCCGGCGGGGGACATTCAGTACTTC. Its protein is CATSRDPAGDIQYF.